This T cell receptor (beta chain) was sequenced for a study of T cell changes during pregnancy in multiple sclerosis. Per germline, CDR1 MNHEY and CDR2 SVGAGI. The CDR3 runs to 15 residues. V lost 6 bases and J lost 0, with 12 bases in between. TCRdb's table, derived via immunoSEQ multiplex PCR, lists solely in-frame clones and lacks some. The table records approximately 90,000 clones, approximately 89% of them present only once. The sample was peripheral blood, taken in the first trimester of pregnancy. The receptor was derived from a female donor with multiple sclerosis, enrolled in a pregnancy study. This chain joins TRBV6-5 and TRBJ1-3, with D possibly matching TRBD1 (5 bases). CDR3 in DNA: TGTGCCAGCAGCCAAATGACAGACTCTGGAAACACCATATATTTT. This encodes CASSQMTDSGNTIYF.